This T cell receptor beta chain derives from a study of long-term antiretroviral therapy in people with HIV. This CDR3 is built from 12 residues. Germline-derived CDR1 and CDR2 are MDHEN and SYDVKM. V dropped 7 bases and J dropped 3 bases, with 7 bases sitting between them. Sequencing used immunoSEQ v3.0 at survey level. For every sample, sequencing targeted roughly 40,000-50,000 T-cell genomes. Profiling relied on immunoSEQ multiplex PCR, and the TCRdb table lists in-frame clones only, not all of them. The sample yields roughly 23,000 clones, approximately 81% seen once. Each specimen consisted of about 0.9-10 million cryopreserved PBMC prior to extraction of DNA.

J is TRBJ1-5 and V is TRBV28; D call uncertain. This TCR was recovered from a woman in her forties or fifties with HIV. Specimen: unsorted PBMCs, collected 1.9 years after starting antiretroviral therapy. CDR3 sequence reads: CASTPPNQPQHF. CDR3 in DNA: TGTGCCAGCACCCCCCCCAATCAGCCCCAGCATTTT.